Described below is a single TCR beta chain sequence and its context. Clones were sequenced by immunoSEQ multiplex PCR, and TCRdb holds only the in-frame ones, with some missing. The data show 72,000 or so clones, roughly 96% seen once. V was trimmed by 4 bases and J by 9 bases, leaving 16 bases between them. The CDR3 has 13 amino acids. Germline values: CDR1 SGHNT, CDR2 YYREEE (reference sequence). These data are taken from a study of shared T cell receptors in the human thymus. The chain is built from TRBV5-4 and TRBJ1-2; TRBD1 might be the D (6 bases). Sequenced sample: thymocytes. This sequence was found in a human donor. CDR3 loop: CASSNDRLLRYTF. CDR3 bases: TGTGCCAGCAGCAATGACAGGTTATTACGCTACACCTTC.